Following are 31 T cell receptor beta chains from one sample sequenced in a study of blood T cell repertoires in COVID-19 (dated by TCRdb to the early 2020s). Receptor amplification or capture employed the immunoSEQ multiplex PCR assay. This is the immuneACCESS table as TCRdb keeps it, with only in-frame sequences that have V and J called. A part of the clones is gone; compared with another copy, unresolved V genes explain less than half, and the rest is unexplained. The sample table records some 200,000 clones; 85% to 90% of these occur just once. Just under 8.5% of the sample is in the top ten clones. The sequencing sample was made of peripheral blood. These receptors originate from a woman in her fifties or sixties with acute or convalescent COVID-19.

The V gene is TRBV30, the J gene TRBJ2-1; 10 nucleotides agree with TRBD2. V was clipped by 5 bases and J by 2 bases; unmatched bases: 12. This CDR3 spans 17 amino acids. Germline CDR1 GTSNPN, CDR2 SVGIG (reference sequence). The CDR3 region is CAWSPSPGTSAYNEQFF. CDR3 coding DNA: TGTGCCTGGTCTCCCTCGCCAGGGACTAGCGCCTACAATGAGCAGTTCTTC. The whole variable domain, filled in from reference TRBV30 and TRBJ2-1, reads SQTIHQWPATLVQPVGSPLSLECTVEGTSNPNLYWYRQAAGRGLQLLFYSVGIGQISSEVPQNLSASRPQDRQFILSSKKLLLSDSGFYLCAWSPSPGTSAYNEQFFGPGTRLTVL.

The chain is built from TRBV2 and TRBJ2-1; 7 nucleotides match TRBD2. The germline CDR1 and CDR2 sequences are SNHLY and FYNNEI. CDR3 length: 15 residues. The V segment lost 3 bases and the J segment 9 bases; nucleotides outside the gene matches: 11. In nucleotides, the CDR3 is TGTGCCAGCAGTGAGCGGCTAGCGGCGCCTGGTGAGCAGTTCTTC. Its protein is CASSERLAAPGEQFF.

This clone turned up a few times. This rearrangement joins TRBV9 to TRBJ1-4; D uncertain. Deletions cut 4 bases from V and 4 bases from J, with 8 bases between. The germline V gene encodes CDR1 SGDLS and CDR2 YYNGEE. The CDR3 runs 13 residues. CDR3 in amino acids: CASSPPRNEKLFF. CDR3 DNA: TGTGCCAGCAGCCCTCCCCGTAATGAAAAACTGTTTTTT.

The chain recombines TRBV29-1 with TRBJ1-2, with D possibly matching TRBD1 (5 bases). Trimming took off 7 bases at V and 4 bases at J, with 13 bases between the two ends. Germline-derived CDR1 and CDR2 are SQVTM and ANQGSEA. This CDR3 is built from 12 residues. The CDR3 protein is CSGDFQGYGYTF. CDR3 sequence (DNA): TGCAGCGGGGACTTTCAGGGCTATGGCTACACCTTC.

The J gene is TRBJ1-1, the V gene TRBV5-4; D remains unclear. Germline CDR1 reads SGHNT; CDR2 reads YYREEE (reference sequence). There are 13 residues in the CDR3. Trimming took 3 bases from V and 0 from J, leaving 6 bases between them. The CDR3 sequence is CASSSTVNTEAFF. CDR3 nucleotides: TGTGCCAGCAGCTCAACAGTGAACACTGAAGCTTTCTTT.

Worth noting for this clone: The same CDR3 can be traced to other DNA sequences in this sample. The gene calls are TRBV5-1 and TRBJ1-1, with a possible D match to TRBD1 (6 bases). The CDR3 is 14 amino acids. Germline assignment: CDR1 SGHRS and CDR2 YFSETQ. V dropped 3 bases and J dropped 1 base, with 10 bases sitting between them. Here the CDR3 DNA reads TGCGCCAGCAGCTCGGGACAACCGAACACTGAAGCTTTCTTT. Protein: CASSSGQPNTEAFF.

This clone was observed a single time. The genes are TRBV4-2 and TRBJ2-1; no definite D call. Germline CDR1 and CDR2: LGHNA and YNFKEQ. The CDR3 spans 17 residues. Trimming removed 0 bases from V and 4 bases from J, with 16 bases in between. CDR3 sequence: CASSQDPSAAEYNEQFF. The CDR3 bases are TGTGCCAGCAGCCAAGATCCCTCGGCGGCGGAATACAATGAGCAGTTCTTC.

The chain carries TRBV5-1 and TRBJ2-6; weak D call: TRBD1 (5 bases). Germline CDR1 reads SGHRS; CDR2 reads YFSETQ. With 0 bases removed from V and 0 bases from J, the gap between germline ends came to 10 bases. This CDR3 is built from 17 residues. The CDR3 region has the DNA TGCGCCAGCAGCTTGGGACAGCCGAACTCTGGGGCCAACGTCCTGACTTTC. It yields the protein CASSLGQPNSGANVLTF.

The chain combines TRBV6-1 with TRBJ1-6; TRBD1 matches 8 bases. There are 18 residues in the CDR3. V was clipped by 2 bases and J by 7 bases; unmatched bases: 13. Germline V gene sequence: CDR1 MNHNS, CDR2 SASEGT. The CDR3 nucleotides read TGTGCCAGCAGTGAAACCCCCGGGACAGGCTACCGAAATTCACCCCTCCACTTT. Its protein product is CASSETPGTGYRNSPLHF.

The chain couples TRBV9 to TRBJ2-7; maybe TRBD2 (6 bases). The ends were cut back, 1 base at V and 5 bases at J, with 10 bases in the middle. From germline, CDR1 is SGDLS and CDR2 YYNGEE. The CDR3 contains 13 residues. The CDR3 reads CASSVTSSDEQYF. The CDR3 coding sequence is TGTGCCAGCAGCGTAACCTCTAGCGACGAGCAGTACTTC.

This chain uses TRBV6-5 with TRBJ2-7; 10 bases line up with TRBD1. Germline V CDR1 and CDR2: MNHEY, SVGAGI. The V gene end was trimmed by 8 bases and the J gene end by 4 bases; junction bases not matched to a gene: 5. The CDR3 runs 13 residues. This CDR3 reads CASRTGGLYEQYV. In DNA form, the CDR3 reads TGTGCCAGCCGGACAGGGGGACTTTACGAGCAGTACGTC.

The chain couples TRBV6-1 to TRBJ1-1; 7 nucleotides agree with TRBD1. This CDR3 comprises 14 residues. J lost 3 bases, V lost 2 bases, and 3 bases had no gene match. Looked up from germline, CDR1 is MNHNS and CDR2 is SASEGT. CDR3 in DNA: TGTGCCAGCAGTGAATTAACAGGGGACACTGAAGCTTTCTTT. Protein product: CASSELTGDTEAFF.

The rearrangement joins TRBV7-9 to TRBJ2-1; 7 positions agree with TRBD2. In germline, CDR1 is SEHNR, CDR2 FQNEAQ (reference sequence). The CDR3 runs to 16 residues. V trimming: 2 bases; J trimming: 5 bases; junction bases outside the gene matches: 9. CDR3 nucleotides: TGTGCCAGCAGCTTACCCGGGACTACAAGGGACAATGAGCAGTTCTTC. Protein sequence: CASSLPGTTRDNEQFF.

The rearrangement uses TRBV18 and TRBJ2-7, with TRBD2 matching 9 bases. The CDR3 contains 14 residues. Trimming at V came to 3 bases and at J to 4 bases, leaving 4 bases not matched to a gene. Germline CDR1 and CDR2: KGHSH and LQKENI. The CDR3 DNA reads TGTGCCAGCTCACCGGGGACTAGCAATTACGAGCAGTACTTC. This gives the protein CASSPGTSNYEQYF.

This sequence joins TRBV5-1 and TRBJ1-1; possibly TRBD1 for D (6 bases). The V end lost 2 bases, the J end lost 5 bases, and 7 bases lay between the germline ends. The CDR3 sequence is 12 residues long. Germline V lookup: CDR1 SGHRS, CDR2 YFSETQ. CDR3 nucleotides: TGCGCCAGCAGCTTAACAGGGACTGAAGCTTTCTTT. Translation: CASSLTGTEAFF.

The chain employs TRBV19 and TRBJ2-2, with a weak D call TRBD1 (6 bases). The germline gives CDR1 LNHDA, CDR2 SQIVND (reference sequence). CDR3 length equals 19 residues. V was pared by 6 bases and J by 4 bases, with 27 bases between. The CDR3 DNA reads TGTGCCAGTAGCCACTCCCGACCGGGACAACTGCTCGGCACCGGGGAGCTGTTTTTT. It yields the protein CASSHSRPGQLLGTGELFF.

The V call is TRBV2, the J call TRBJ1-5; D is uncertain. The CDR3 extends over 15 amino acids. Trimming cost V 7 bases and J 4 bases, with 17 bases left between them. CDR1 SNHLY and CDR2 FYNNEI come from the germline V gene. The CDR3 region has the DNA TGTGCCAGCACCGAGGGTGACACTTATAATCAGCCCCAGCATTTT. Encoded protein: CASTEGDTYNQPQHF. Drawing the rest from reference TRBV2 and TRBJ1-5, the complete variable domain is EPEVTQTPSHQVTQMGQEVILRCVPISNHLYFYWYRQILGQKVEFLVSFYNNEISEKSEIFDDQFSVERPDGSNFTLKIRSTKLEDSAMYFCASTEGDTYNQPQHFGDGTRLSIL.

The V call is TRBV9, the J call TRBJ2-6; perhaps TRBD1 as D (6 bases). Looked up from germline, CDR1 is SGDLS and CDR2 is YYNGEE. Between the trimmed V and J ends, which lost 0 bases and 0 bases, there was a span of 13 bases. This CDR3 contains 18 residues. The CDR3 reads CASSVEQGHFSGANVLTF. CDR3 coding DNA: TGTGCCAGCAGCGTAGAACAGGGACATTTCTCTGGGGCCAACGTCCTGACTTTC.

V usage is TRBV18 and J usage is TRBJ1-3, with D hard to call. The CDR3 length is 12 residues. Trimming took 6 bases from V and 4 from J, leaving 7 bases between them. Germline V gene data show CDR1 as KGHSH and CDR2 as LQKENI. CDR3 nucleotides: TGTGCCAGCTCTTCTGTCGGAAACACCATATATTTT. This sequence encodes CASSSVGNTIYF.

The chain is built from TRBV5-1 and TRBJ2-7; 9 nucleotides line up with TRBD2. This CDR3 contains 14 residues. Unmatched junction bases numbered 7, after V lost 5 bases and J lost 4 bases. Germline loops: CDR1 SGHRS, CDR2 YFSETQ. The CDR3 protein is CASRVAGDEYEQYF. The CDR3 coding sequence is TGCGCCAGCAGAGTAGCGGGAGATGAGTACGAGCAGTACTTC.

As DNA, the CDR3 is TGTGCCTGGAATGTGCGTAGGAACACTGAAGCTTTCTTT. Protein: CAWNVRRNTEAFF. This sequence joins TRBV30 and TRBJ1-1, with D unresolved. CDR1 and CDR2 (germline): GTSNPN, SVGIG (reference sequence). The CDR3 totals 13 residues. V was trimmed by 4 bases and J by 1 base, leaving 10 bases between them.

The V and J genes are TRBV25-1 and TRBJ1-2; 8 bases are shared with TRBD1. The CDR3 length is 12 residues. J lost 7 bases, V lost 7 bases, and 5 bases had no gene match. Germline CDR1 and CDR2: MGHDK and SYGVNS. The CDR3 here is CASKDRGFGYTF. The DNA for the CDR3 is TGTGCCAGCAAAGACAGGGGATTTGGCTACACCTTC.

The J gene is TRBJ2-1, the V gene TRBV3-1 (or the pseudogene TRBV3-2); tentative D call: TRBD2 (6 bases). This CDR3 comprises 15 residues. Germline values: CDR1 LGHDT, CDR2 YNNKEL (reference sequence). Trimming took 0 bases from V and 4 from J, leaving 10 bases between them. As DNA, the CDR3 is TGTGCCAGCAGCCAAGAAGCGGGTTTGTACAATGAGCAGTTCTTC. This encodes CASSQEAGLYNEQFF.

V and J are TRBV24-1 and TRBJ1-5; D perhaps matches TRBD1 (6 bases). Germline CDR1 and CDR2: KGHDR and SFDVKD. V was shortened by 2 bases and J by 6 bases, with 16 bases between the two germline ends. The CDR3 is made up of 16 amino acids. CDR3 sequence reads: CATSDSDTGIGQPQHF. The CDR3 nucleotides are TGTGCCACCAGTGATTCCGACACAGGGATCGGTCAGCCCCAGCATTTT.

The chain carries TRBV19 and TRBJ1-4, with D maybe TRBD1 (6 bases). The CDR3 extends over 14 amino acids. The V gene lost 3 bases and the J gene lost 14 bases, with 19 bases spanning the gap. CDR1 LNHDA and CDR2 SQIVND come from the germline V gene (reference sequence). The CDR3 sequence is CASSMGAVAPRLFF. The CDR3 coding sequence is TGTGCCAGTAGTATGGGGGCGGTCGCTCCGAGGCTGTTTTTT.

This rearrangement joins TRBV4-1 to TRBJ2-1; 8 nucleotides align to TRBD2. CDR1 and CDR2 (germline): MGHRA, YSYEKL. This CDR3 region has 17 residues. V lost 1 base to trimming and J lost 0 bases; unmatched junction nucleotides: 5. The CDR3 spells CASSQGPSGSSYNEQFF. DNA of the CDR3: TGCGCCAGCAGCCAAGGTCCCAGCGGGAGCTCCTACAATGAGCAGTTCTTC.

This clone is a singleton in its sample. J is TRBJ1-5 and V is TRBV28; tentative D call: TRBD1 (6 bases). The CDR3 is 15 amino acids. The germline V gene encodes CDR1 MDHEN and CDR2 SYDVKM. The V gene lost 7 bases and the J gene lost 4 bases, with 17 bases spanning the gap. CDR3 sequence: CASNPAGTRNQPQHF. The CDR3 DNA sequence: TGTGCCAGCAATCCCGCCGGGACACGGAATCAGCCCCAGCATTTT.

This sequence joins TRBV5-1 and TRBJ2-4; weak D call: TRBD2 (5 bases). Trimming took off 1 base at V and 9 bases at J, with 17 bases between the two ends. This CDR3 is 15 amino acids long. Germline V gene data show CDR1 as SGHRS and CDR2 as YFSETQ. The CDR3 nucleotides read TGCGCCAGCAGCTTGACTAGTCTCCCCGAAGGCATTCAGTACTTC. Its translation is CASSLTSLPEGIQYF.

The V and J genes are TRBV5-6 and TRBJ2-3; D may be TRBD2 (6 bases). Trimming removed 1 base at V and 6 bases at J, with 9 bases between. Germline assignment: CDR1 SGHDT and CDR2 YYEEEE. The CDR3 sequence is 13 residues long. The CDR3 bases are TGTGCCAGCAGCTTGAGGAGCGGGGATACGCAGTATTTT. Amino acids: CASSLRSGDTQYF.

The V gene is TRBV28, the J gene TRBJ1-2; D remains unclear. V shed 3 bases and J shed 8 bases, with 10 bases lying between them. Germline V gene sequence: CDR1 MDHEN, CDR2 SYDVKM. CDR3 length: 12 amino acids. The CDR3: CASSFIGEGYTF. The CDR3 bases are TGTGCCAGCAGTTTTATTGGGGAGGGCTACACCTTC.

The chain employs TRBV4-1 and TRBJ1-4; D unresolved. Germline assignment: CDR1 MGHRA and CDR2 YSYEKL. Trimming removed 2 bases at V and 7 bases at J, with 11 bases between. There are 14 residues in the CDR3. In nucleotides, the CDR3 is TGCGCCAGCAGCCAACTAACCTCTGGTGAAAAACTGTTTTTT. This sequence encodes CASSQLTSGEKLFF.